What follows are 28 T cell receptor beta chains derived from one specimen sequenced in a study of cytomegalovirus exposure and HLA in healthy donors. Only in-frame clones appear in the TCRdb table, and some are missing; sequencing was by immunoSEQ multiplex PCR. The sample includes roughly 330,000 clones, about nine tenths of them seen just once. The sequencing sample was made of PBMCs. The source is a young woman in good health and CMV-seropositive.

This chain links TRBV30 with TRBJ2-1, with TRBD2 identical over 13 bases. V lost 0 bases and J lost 1; bases outside the gene matches: 0. Germline lookup yields CDR1 GTSNPN and CDR2 SVGIG (reference sequence). The CDR3 is 16 residues long. CDR3 amino acids: CAWSVLAGGSYNEQFF. The CDR3 DNA reads as TGTGCCTGGAGTGTACTAGCGGGAGGGTCCTACAATGAGCAGTTCTTC.

The chain carries TRBV18 and TRBJ2-7, with 8 bases fitting TRBD1. Looked up from germline, CDR1 is KGHSH and CDR2 is LQKENI. CDR3 length equals 15 residues. Trimming took 3 bases from V and 6 from J; bases not matched to a gene: 10. The CDR3 loop is CASSPPGQVVSEQYF. The CDR3 DNA is TGTGCCAGCTCACCTCCGGGACAGGTAGTGAGCGAGCAGTACTTC.

The V call is TRBV7-9, the J call TRBJ2-5, with TRBD1 identical over 10 bases. J gave up 4 bases and V 4 bases, and 12 bases lay outside the gene matches. The length of the CDR3 is 17 residues. Germline CDR1 SEHNR, CDR2 FQNEAQ (reference sequence). The CDR3 region has the DNA TGTGCCAGCAGCTCCCTAAGGGACAGGGGACGGGGAGAGACCCAGTACTTC. It encodes CASSSLRDRGRGETQYF.

This clone was seen more than once but under ten times. CDR3: CASSIATSTGELFF. Here the CDR3 DNA reads TGTGCCAGTAGTATAGCGACTAGCACCGGGGAGCTGTTTTTT. This chain links TRBV19 with TRBJ2-2; TRBD2 might be the D (6 bases). Germline CDR1 is LNHDA and CDR2 is SQIVND (reference sequence). V lost 1 base and J lost 4, with 7 bases in between. The CDR3 has 14 amino acids.

The chain carries TRBV4-3 and TRBJ2-2; D not certain. Germline CDR1 reads LGHNA; CDR2 reads YSLEER. CDR3 size: 13 residues. V dropped 0 bases and J dropped 6 bases, with 5 bases sitting between them. In nucleotides, the CDR3 is TGCGCCAGCAGCCAAGATGTCGCCGGGGAGCTGTTTTTT. It encodes CASSQDVAGELFF.

The chain combines TRBV27 with TRBJ2-1; no clear D gene. The CDR3 has 15 residues. V lost 5 bases to trimming and J lost 0 bases, with 11 bases between them. Germline loops: CDR1 MNHEY, CDR2 SMNVEV (reference sequence). The CDR3 DNA follows: TGTGCCAGCAGTCTCACAGCTAACTCCTACAATGAGCAGTTCTTC. It encodes CASSLTANSYNEQFF.

The V call is TRBV27, the J call TRBJ1-1, with D hard to call. Germline V gives CDR1 MNHEY, CDR2 SMNVEV (reference sequence). CDR3 length: 15 amino acids. V was pared by 6 bases and J by 0 bases, with 14 bases between. CDR3 protein: CASSPRRLLNTEAFF. CDR3 bases: TGTGCCAGCAGCCCCCGGCGGTTGTTGAACACTGAAGCTTTCTTT.

V and J are TRBV11-1 and TRBJ1-1; D not certain. Trimming removed 4 bases from V and 2 bases from J, with 11 bases in between. The CDR3 is 14 amino acids. Germline CDR1 is SGHAT and CDR2 is FQDESV (reference sequence). Here the CDR3 reads CASSWRDFNTEAFF. The CDR3 nucleotides read TGTGCCAGCAGCTGGCGGGATTTTAACACTGAAGCTTTCTTT.

This chain uses TRBV6-5 with TRBJ1-4, with TRBD1 matching 10 bases. CDR1 and CDR2 from the germline V gene are MNHEY and SVGAGI. This CDR3 spans 15 amino acids. V lost 6 bases to trimming and J lost 3 bases; unmatched junction nucleotides: 4. The CDR3 sequence: CASRRTGGANEKLFF. CDR3 nucleotides: TGTGCCAGCAGACGGACAGGGGGTGCTAATGAAAAACTGTTTTTT.

CDR3 sequence: CASSSGTEYEQYF. The CDR3 region has the DNA TGTGCCAGCAGTTCCGGGACAGAATACGAGCAGTACTTC. The chain links TRBV27 to TRBJ2-7; 7 nucleotides agree with TRBD1. The germline CDR1 and CDR2 sequences are MNHEY and SMNVEV (reference sequence). CDR3 length equals 13 residues. V lost 4 bases, J lost 4 bases, and 4 bases stayed unmatched.

J is TRBJ2-1 and V is TRBV30, with 8 bases that match TRBD2. V lost 4 bases and J lost 4; bases outside the gene matches: 12. CDR1 is GTSNPN and CDR2 is SVGIG in the germline V gene (reference sequence). CDR3 length: 16 residues. DNA for the CDR3: TGTGCCTGGAAATCCGGGCGGGGGGCCGTGTACAATGAGCAGTTCTTC. It encodes CAWKSGRGAVYNEQFF.

The V and J genes are TRBV6-1 and TRBJ2-7; TRBD1 aligns across 9 bases. V lost 0 bases and J lost 2; bases outside the gene matches: 2. Germline CDR1 and CDR2: MNHNS and SASEGT. CDR3 length: 15 residues. The CDR3 DNA reads as TGTGCCAGCAGTGAAGCACAGGGGGCAGCCTACGAGCAGTACTTC. Translating it yields CASSEAQGAAYEQYF.

This chain links TRBV7-2 with TRBJ2-5, with 13 bases lining up with TRBD2. The CDR3 runs 16 residues. Per germline, CDR1 SGHTA and CDR2 FQGNSA. Trimming at V came to 4 bases and at J to 5 bases, leaving 7 bases not matched to a gene. CDR3 region: CASSWSLAGGRETQYF. The CDR3 DNA follows: TGTGCCAGCAGCTGGTCACTAGCGGGGGGGCGTGAGACCCAGTACTTC. The full variable domain, with the rest looked up from reference TRBV7-2 and TRBJ2-5, is GAGVSQSPSNKVTEKGKDVELRCDPISGHTALYWYRQSLGQGLEFLIYFQGNSAPDKSGLPSDRFSAERTGGSVSTLTIQRTQQEDSAVYLCASSWSLAGGRETQYFGPGTRLLVL.

V usage is TRBV27 and J usage is TRBJ2-2, with D perhaps TRBD1 (5 bases). CDR1 is MNHEY, CDR2 SMNVEV, per germline (reference sequence). The CDR3 extends over 14 amino acids. Trimming stripped 2 bases from V and 3 bases from J, with 7 bases between. The chain's CDR3 is CASSLEGDTGELFF. The CDR3 DNA reads TGTGCCAGCAGTTTAGAAGGGGACACCGGGGAGCTGTTTTTT.

The chain joins TRBV7-2 to TRBJ2-3; 9 bases agree with TRBD2. J lost 5 bases, V lost 1 base, and 4 bases had no gene match. CDR1 SGHTA and CDR2 FQGNSA come from the germline V gene. This CDR3 contains 15 residues. The CDR3 DNA sequence: TGTGCCAGCAGCTTAGGAGCGGGGGGCGGAGATACGCAGTATTTT. It encodes CASSLGAGGGDTQYF.

This chain uses TRBV27 with TRBJ2-3; D tentatively reads TRBD1 or TRBD2 (5 bases each). Germline V lookup: CDR1 MNHEY, CDR2 SMNVEV (reference sequence). The CDR3 loop spans 11 amino acids. The V and J ends lost 7 bases and 6 bases respectively, with 8 bases between them. CDR3 region: CASTWGDTQYF. In nucleotides, the CDR3 is TGTGCCAGCACCTGGGGGGATACGCAGTATTTT.

J is TRBJ2-7 and V is TRBV27, with a possible D match to TRBD2 (5 bases). There are 13 residues in the CDR3. Trimming shortened V by 4 bases and J by 2 bases, and 9 bases separated the two germline ends. Germline V gene lookup returns CDR1 MNHEY and CDR2 SMNVEV (reference sequence). The CDR3 nucleotides read TGTGCCAGCAGTTGGACTCCAGCCTACGAGCAGTACTTC. Translating it yields CASSWTPAYEQYF.

V is TRBV6-5 and J is TRBJ2-1; D remains unclear. This CDR3 has 13 amino acids. Germline V lookup: CDR1 MNHEY, CDR2 SVGAGI. Trimming left V 0 bases short and J 12 bases short, with 12 bases between. The CDR3 loop reads CASSYSGMDRQFF. DNA of the CDR3: TGTGCCAGCAGTTACTCGGGAATGGATCGGCAGTTCTTC.

This chain joins TRBV14 and TRBJ2-5; 8 nucleotides agree with TRBD1. Germline-derived CDR1 and CDR2 are SGHDN and FVKESK. The CDR3 covers 16 residues. Trimming removed 3 bases from V and 5 bases from J; junction bases left unmatched: 11. In DNA form, the CDR3 reads TGTGCCAGCAGCCACCAGGACAGGGCGGTGATGGAGACCCAGTACTTC. Amino acids: CASSHQDRAVMETQYF.

Worth noting for this clone: Other DNA sequences in the same sample also yield this CDR3. The chain couples TRBV6-5 to TRBJ2-7; 8 bases fit TRBD1. V lost 0 bases to trimming and J lost 5 bases; unmatched junction nucleotides: 6. The CDR3 length is 15 residues. In germline, CDR1 is MNHEY, CDR2 SVGAGI. The CDR3 region has the DNA TGTGCCAGCAGTTACTCTCGGCAGGGGGCCAACGAGCAGTACTTC. This translates into CASSYSRQGANEQYF.

The chain links TRBV6-5 to TRBJ2-1, with D perhaps matching TRBD1 (6 bases). The V end was cut by 6 bases, the J end by 15 bases, with 18 bases between. CDR3 length equals 12 residues. Germline loops: CDR1 MNHEY, CDR2 SVGAGI. The CDR3 is CASSRGHPPWFF. CDR3 DNA sequence: TGTGCCAGCAGCCGGGGACACCCGCCGTGGTTCTTC.

The chain joins TRBV5-6 to TRBJ1-2, with D tentatively TRBD1 (5 bases). The CDR3 is 14 amino acids. Trimming cost V 2 bases and J 2 bases, with 10 bases left between them. Germline-derived CDR1 and CDR2 are SGHDT and YYEEEE. Written as DNA, the CDR3 is TGTGCCAGCAGCTTCTCGACAGACAACTATGGCTACACCTTC. It translates to CASSFSTDNYGYTF.

The chain uses TRBV28 and TRBJ1-1; no firm D call. Germline values: CDR1 MDHEN, CDR2 SYDVKM. Trimming removed 1 base from V and 0 bases from J, with 18 bases in between. This CDR3 comprises 18 residues. The CDR3 protein is CASSLLGGRAVMNTEAFF. The CDR3 DNA follows: TGTGCCAGCAGTTTATTGGGCGGGAGGGCCGTCATGAACACTGAAGCTTTCTTT.

The V gene is TRBV25-1, the J gene TRBJ1-6, with D possibly TRBD1 on 5 matching bases. Per germline, CDR1 MGHDK and CDR2 SYGVNS. The ends were cut back, 1 base at V and 9 bases at J, with 10 bases in the middle. This CDR3 has 14 amino acids. CDR3 nucleotide sequence: TGTGCCAGCAGTGAATCGGGGGTTAGTTCACCCCTCCACTTT. Amino acids: CASSESGVSSPLHF.

The chain couples TRBV7-8 to TRBJ1-3; D gene uncertain. Trimming took 2 bases from V and 4 from J, leaving 12 bases between them. The CDR3 covers 15 residues. Germline lookup yields CDR1 SGHVS and CDR2 FQNEAQ. For the CDR3, the DNA is TGTGCCAGCAGCTTATCGGGCTCGATCGGAAACACCATATATTTT. Amino acid sequence: CASSLSGSIGNTIYF.

The V call is TRBV4-3, the J call TRBJ2-2; weak D call: TRBD1 (5 bases). The germline V and J ends were trimmed by 0 bases and 6 bases, with 14 bases remaining between them. CDR1 is LGHNA and CDR2 is YSLEER in the germline V gene. The length of the CDR3 is 16 residues. The CDR3 here is CASSQDGQGRAGELFF. DNA of the CDR3: TGCGCCAGCAGCCAAGATGGGCAGGGTCGGGCCGGGGAGCTGTTTTTT.

A single count supports this clone. This rearrangement joins TRBV11-2 to TRBJ2-7, with TRBD2 as a possible D gene (6 bases). Germline V CDR1 and CDR2: SGHAT, FQNNGV. The CDR3 loop spans 14 amino acids. V was shortened by 0 bases and J by 2 bases, with 8 bases between the two germline ends. CDR3 sequence: CASSLEEGTYEQYF. The CDR3 DNA reads as TGTGCCAGCAGCTTAGAGGAGGGAACCTACGAGCAGTACTTC. The full variable domain, completed using reference TRBV11-2 and TRBJ2-7, is EAGVAQSPRYKIIEKRQSVAFWCNPISGHATLYWYQQILGQGPKLLIQFQNNGVVDDSQLPKDRFSAERLKGVDSTLKIQPAKLEDSAVYLCASSLEEGTYEQYFGPGTRLTVT.

The chain employs TRBV5-6 and TRBJ2-1; 8 nucleotides agree with TRBD2. CDR3 length: 16 amino acids. After removal of 4 bases from V and 4 bases from J, the junction contained 10 bases not matched to a gene. Germline lookup yields CDR1 SGHDT and CDR2 YYEEEE. In DNA form, the CDR3 reads TGTGCCAGCAGCGTATCCGGGCGGGGGGATTACAATGAGCAGTTCTTC. As protein: CASSVSGRGDYNEQFF.